A selection of T cell receptor beta chains follows, all from one sample in a study of blood T cells in healthy people across ages. In TCRdb, the 5' RACE reads were re-called with MiXCR into one record per CDR3 protein. The sample holds about 1.4 million distinct CDR3 sequences, 45% to 70% seen once. Sequences were obtained from blood. The receptors derive from a man younger than 35 in good health. Each CDR3 is given with its conserved first and last residue. Each record gives: V gene, J gene, clone size, D gene, CDR3 DNA, CDR3 protein. D genes are given only for firm matches. A clone size is listed for some rows: how often the clone was seen (once, few, many), or a class if it is expanded.

TRBV5-1	TRBJ2-7	-	-	TGCGCCAGCCGCAACCTCGACGGGAGCTCCTACGAGCAGTACTTC	CASRNLDGSSYEQYF
TRBV27	TRBJ2-1	once	-	TGTGCCAGCAGTCGTCCCGTAGGGAGCTACAATGAGCAGTTCTTC	CASSRPVGSYNEQFF
TRBV10-3	TRBJ2-6	few	-	TGTGCCATCAGTGAGTCGCTGGGGGCTGGGGCCAACGTCCTGACTTTC	CAISESLGAGANVLTF
TRBV10-1	TRBJ2-1	-	TRBD1	TGCGCCAGCAGCGACACACAGGGGCAGGGGTCCTACAATGAGCAGTTCTTC	CASSDTQGQGSYNEQFF
TRBV6-2/TRBV6-3	TRBJ1-5	few	TRBD1	TGTGCCAGTAACAGGGGAGCGCGCAATCAGCCCCAGCATTTT	CASNRGARNQPQHF
TRBV20-1	TRBJ2-3	-	-	TGCAGCTCCCCGATCGAGTTTGTAGATACGCAGTATTTT	CSSPIEFVDTQYF
TRBV5-1	TRBJ2-1	-	TRBD1	TGTGCCAGCAGCTTGGGGACAGCTACTGATGAGCAGTTCTTC	CASSLGTATDEQFF
TRBV2	TRBJ2-5	few	-	TGTGCCAGCGCGGATTCCAAGACCCAGTACTTC	CASADSKTQYF
TRBV20-1	TRBJ2-1	few	-	TGCAGTGCCCCACATAGCGGATTACTCAATGAGCAGTTCTTC	CSAPHSGLLNEQFF
TRBV4-3	TRBJ1-2	-	-	TGCGCCAGCAGCCAAGCTCCAGGCAGGGACCTCTATGGCTACACCTTC	CASSQAPGRDLYGYTF
TRBV27	TRBJ2-7	-	TRBD2	TGTGCCAGCATGGCGGGGGGCTACTCCTACGAGCAGTACTTC	CASMAGGYSYEQYF
TRBV11-2	TRBJ2-5	-	-	TGTGCCAGCAGCTTAGGGGTTAGCTCGGTTCAAGAGACCCAGTACTTC	CASSLGVSSVQETQYF
TRBV27	TRBJ2-1	-	TRBD2	TGTGCCAGCAGCCAAAACGGGGGGAAGTACAATGAGCAGTTCTTC	CASSQNGGKYNEQFF
TRBV7-9	TRBJ1-1	-	-	TGTGCCAGCAGCCAGACAGTGAAGGCTGAAGCTTTCTTT	CASSQTVKAEAFF
TRBV4-3	TRBJ2-1	-	TRBD1	TGCGCCAGCAGCCAGGGACAGAACAGATTAAGCTCCTACAATGGGCAGTTCTTC	CASSQGQNRLSSYNGQFF
TRBV3-1	TRBJ2-7	-	TRBD2	TGTGCCAGCAGCCAATCGAGACTAGCGGGAAACGAGCAGTACTTC	CASSQSRLAGNEQYF
TRBV5-1	TRBJ1-2	few	-	TGCGCCAGCAGCTTGTCGGGTGAGACTTTTTATGGCTACACCTTC	CASSLSGETFYGYTF
TRBV6-2/TRBV6-3	TRBJ2-3	-	-	TGTGCCAGCAGGCCCCACAGAGAGAGCACAGATACGCAGTATTTT	CASRPHRESTDTQYF
TRBV29-1	TRBJ2-1	-	-	TGCAGCGTTGTCGGAAGGAGCACCTACAATGAGCAGTTCTTC	CSVVGRSTYNEQFF
TRBV20-1	TRBJ1-2	few	TRBD1	TGCAGTGCCATAAGGACAGGGTTTGATGGCTACACCTTC	CSAIRTGFDGYTF
TRBV2	TRBJ2-7	-	-	TGTGCCAGCAGTGAAAGCATAAGGTCTAGCTCCTACGAGCAGTACTTC	CASSESIRSSSYEQYF
TRBV20-1	TRBJ2-2	-	TRBD1	TGCAGTGCCAAAACCCCCCGGGACAGTTACACCGGGGAGCTGTTTTTT	CSAKTPRDSYTGELFF
TRBV6-6	TRBJ1-2	-	TRBD1	TGTGCCAGCAGTTACTGGGACAGGGCTGGGGCAAACTATGGCTACACCTTC	CASSYWDRAGANYGYTF
TRBV18	TRBJ1-2	-	-	TGTGCCAGCTCACCATTGAGGGGGGCATCGGGTGATGGCTACACCTTC	CASSPLRGASGDGYTF
TRBV18	TRBJ1-1	-	-	TGTGCCAGCTCTCTGCGGTCAGGGACCACTGAAGCTTTCTTT	CASSLRSGTTEAFF
TRBV12-3/TRBV12-4	TRBJ2-3	-	TRBD2	TGTGCCAGCACCCCGGGACTACCCCCAGATACGCAGTATTTT	CASTPGLPPDTQYF
TRBV12-3/TRBV12-4	TRBJ1-3	-	TRBD1	TGTGCCAGCAGTGTTGACAGGGTTCGAAACACCATATATTTT	CASSVDRVRNTIYF
TRBV7-2	TRBJ1-2	once	-	TGTGCCAGCAGCTGGGACCTTAACTATGGCTACACCTTC	CASSWDLNYGYTF
TRBV6-5	TRBJ2-1	-	-	TGTGCCAGCAGCAAAGACCCAACAGGCCCCAATGAGCAGTTCTTC	CASSKDPTGPNEQFF
TRBV6-6	TRBJ2-5	-	TRBD1	TGTGCCAGCAGTTACTCGAGGCAAAGGGACAGGATTAATGAGCAGTACTTC	CASSYSRQRDRINEQYF
TRBV29-1	TRBJ1-2	-	-	TGCAGCGTTGATAAGCGGGGGAACTATGGCTACACCTTC	CSVDKRGNYGYTF
TRBV29-1	TRBJ1-4	few	-	TGCAGCGTTGTAGAAGCAACTAATGAAAAACTGTTTTTT	CSVVEATNEKLFF
TRBV29-1	TRBJ1-1	few	-	TGCAGCGTTGAAGACTGGTTATACGGTGTAGCTTTCTTT	CSVEDWLYGVAFF
TRBV4-1	TRBJ2-7	few	-	TGCGCCAGCAGCCAAGACCCGGGAGCTTACTACGAGCAGTACTTC	CASSQDPGAYYEQYF
TRBV20-1	TRBJ2-7	-	-	TGCAGTGCTAGAGAGTCTGCTTCCTACGAGCAGTACTTC	CSARESASYEQYF
TRBV5-1	TRBJ2-1	-	TRBD2	TGCGCCAGCAGCTTGAAAGGGCGGGGGGCTCCCAATGAGCAGTTCTTC	CASSLKGRGAPNEQFF
TRBV20-1	TRBJ1-6	-	TRBD1	TGCAGTGCTAGAGATGGGACAGGGGGCAATTCACCCCTCCACTTT	CSARDGTGGNSPLHF
TRBV11-2	TRBJ2-7	-	TRBD2	TGTGCCAGCAGCTTGGACCCACTAGCGGGAGGGTCCTACGAGCAGTACTTC	CASSLDPLAGGSYEQYF
TRBV7-2	TRBJ2-7	-	TRBD2	TGTGCCAGCCCAAGGACTAGCGGGAGGAGGCTCGAGCAGTACTTC	CASPRTSGRRLEQYF
TRBV29-1	TRBJ2-7	few	-	TGCAGCGTTGTGCCACAGACAGGTCTCTACGAGCAGTACTTC	CSVVPQTGLYEQYF
TRBV29-1	TRBJ2-7	-	TRBD1	TGCAGCGTTGCGACACAGGGGAACGAGCAGTACTTC	CSVATQGNEQYF
TRBV15	TRBJ2-3	-	TRBD2	TGTGCCACCAGCAGAGCAGGGCGGGAGGAAAATCCAGATACGCAGTATTTT	CATSRAGREENPDTQYF
TRBV6-2/TRBV6-3	TRBJ2-1	-	-	TGTGCCAGCAGCTCTGATAGCGGTGAGCAGTTCTTC	CASSSDSGEQFF